A single sample gave rise to the 15 T cell receptor beta chains below, sequenced in a study of graft-versus-host responses after intestinal transplantation. Data came from immunoSEQ multiplex PCR; TCRdb stores just in-frame clones and leaves some out. Of around 100,000 clones detected, 85% to 95% appear once; the ten largest clones hold 0.9% to 1.5%. The antigens of these receptors remain unknown. The input for sequencing was unstimulated CD8+ T cells sorted from spleen or lymph node cells, taken before transplant. The receptors were sampled from a human donor who was the organ donor for an intestinal transplant.

The V gene is TRBV6-1, the J gene TRBJ1-1; 8 nucleotides line up with TRBD1. There are 13 residues in the CDR3. Germline CDR1 reads MNHNS; CDR2 reads SASEGT. With V trimmed by 1 base and J by 6 bases, 1 base remained unmatched. This CDR3 reads CASSEGTGPEAFF. Here the CDR3 DNA reads TGTGCCAGCAGTGAAGGGACAGGGCCTGAAGCTTTCTTT.

The V gene is TRBV4-2, the J gene TRBJ2-3; either TRBD1 or TRBD2 may fit D (5 bases each). The CDR3 spans 20 residues. Between the trimmed V and J ends, which lost 0 bases and 4 bases, there was a span of 26 bases. In germline, CDR1 is LGHNA, CDR2 YNFKEQ. CDR3 in amino acids: CASSQDIPGPSSWRSDTQYF. The CDR3 DNA reads TGTGCCAGCAGCCAAGACATACCGGGACCTAGTTCGTGGCGTTCAGATACGCAGTATTTT.

This chain joins TRBV15 and TRBJ1-3; no definite D call. Between the trimmed V and J ends, which lost 0 bases and 0 bases, there was a span of 9 bases. The CDR3 has 16 residues. Germline V CDR1 and CDR2: LNHNV, YYDKDF (reference sequence). The chain's CDR3 is CATSRDDTSSGNTIYF. For the CDR3, the DNA is TGTGCCACCAGCAGAGACGACACAAGCTCTGGAAACACCATATATTTT.

The chain uses TRBV4-2 and TRBJ1-4; 8 bases are a match to TRBD1. The CDR3 is made up of 16 amino acids. Germline V gives CDR1 LGHNA, CDR2 YNFKEQ. Unmatched junction bases numbered 12, after V lost 5 bases and J lost 7 bases. CDR3 sequence (DNA): TGTGCCAGCAGCTATTTTGTACGGGACAGGCCTGAAAAACTGTTTTTT. Amino acids: CASSYFVRDRPEKLFF.

This clone came up once. The chain carries TRBV4-1 and TRBJ1-4; D is undetermined. Germline V CDR1 and CDR2: MGHRA, YSYEKL. Trimming cost V 4 bases and J 7 bases, with 19 bases left between them. This CDR3 comprises 16 residues. Here the CDR3 DNA reads TGCGCCAGCAGCCTCAAAAGAGGAGAACCGGGTGAAAAACTGTTTTTT. This encodes CASSLKRGEPGEKLFF.

This clone was counted a single time. CDR3 sequence: CAWSVHGYEQYF. CDR3 coding DNA: TGTGCCTGGAGTGTACATGGCTACGAGCAGTACTTC. The chain joins TRBV30 to TRBJ2-7; D gene uncertain. Per germline, CDR1 GTSNPN and CDR2 SVGIG (reference sequence). This CDR3 region has 12 residues. V lost 0 bases and J lost 3, with 6 bases in between.

V is TRBV6-1 and J is TRBJ1-4, with 8 bases fitting TRBD1. V was pared by 4 bases and J by 7 bases, with 14 bases of the junction left unmatched. Germline CDR1 reads MNHNS; CDR2 reads SASEGT. The CDR3 contains 17 residues. The CDR3 bases are TGTGCCAGCAGTGTTCGACAGGGGCGGGGCGTAGGTGAAAAACTGTTTTTT. This gives the protein CASSVRQGRGVGEKLFF.

V usage is TRBV5-4 and J usage is TRBJ1-2, with D possibly TRBD1 on 6 matching bases. The germline gives CDR1 SGHNT, CDR2 YYREEE (reference sequence). Trimming cost V 4 bases and J 3 bases, with 25 bases left between them. CDR3 length: 18 residues. CDR3 in amino acids: CASSPPFVGAALDYGYTF. DNA for the CDR3: TGTGCCAGCAGCCCGCCTTTCGTGGGGGCCGCCCTAGACTATGGCTACACCTTC.

The V gene is TRBV6-1, the J gene TRBJ2-7; 11 bases match TRBD2. Germline V lookup: CDR1 MNHNS, CDR2 SASEGT. Trimming took 3 bases from V and 5 from J; bases not matched to a gene: 9. The CDR3 totals 16 residues. The CDR3 sequence: CASSEFRPSGRNEQYF. The CDR3 DNA reads TGTGCCAGCAGTGAGTTTAGGCCTAGCGGGAGGAACGAGCAGTACTTC.

The table lists this clone with a count of one. The chain joins TRBV27 to TRBJ2-1; 9 nucleotides agree with TRBD2. V was pared by 3 bases and J by 4 bases, with 1 base of the junction left unmatched. Looked up from germline, CDR1 is MNHEY and CDR2 is SMNVEV (reference sequence). The CDR3 sequence is 14 residues long. This CDR3 reads CASSFLAGYNEQFF. CDR3 nucleotides: TGTGCCAGCAGTTTTCTAGCGGGATACAATGAGCAGTTCTTC.

The V gene is TRBV29-1, the J gene TRBJ1-1, with TRBD1 matching over 8 bases. The V gene's germline CDR1 is SQVTM and CDR2 ANQGSEA. With V trimmed by 7 bases and J by 6 bases, 10 bases remained unmatched. The length of the CDR3 is 13 residues. The CDR3 DNA reads TGCAGCGCTGGACCCGGGACAGGTTCTGAAGCTTTCTTT. This codes for CSAGPGTGSEAFF.

The CDR3 here is CASSFLGGTGNTIYF. The CDR3 DNA sequence: TGTGCCAGCAGTTTTCTAGGGGGGACTGGAAACACCATATATTTT. The rearrangement uses TRBV27 and TRBJ1-3; weak D call: TRBD1 (6 bases). The CDR3 is 15 residues long. Germline CDR1 MNHEY, CDR2 SMNVEV (reference sequence). Between the trimmed V and J ends, which lost 3 bases and 2 bases, there was a span of 11 bases.

CDR3: CASSFETDGGWETQYF. DNA for the CDR3: TGCGCCAGCAGCTTTGAGACTGATGGGGGTTGGGAGACCCAGTACTTC. This sequence joins TRBV5-1 and TRBJ2-5; D is tentatively TRBD1 or TRBD2 (5 bases each). Germline V gene lookup returns CDR1 SGHRS and CDR2 YFSETQ. V lost 2 bases and J lost 5, with 19 bases in between. The CDR3 is made up of 16 amino acids. Based on the CDR3 plus reference TRBV5-1 and TRBJ2-5, the full variable domain is KAGVTQTPRYLIKTRGQQVTLSCSPISGHRSVSWYQQTPGQGLQFLFEYFSETQRNKGNFPGRFSGRQFSNSRSEMNVSTLELGDSALYLCASSFETDGGWETQYFGPGTRLLVL.

This clone was seen a single time. The V and J genes are TRBV7-9 and TRBJ2-5; 14 bases agree with TRBD2. From germline, CDR1 is SEHNR and CDR2 FQNEAQ (reference sequence). Trimming at V came to 5 bases and at J to 5 bases, leaving 7 bases not matched to a gene. This CDR3 has 16 residues. CDR3 region: CASSVRTSGGTETQYF. The CDR3 DNA is TGTGCCAGCAGCGTAAGGACTAGCGGGGGGACGGAGACCCAGTACTTC.

Written as DNA, the CDR3 is TGTGCCAGTAGTACCGGGACTAGCGGGAGTTACGAGCAGTACTTC. It codes for CASSTGTSGSYEQYF. V is TRBV19 and J is TRBJ2-7, with 14 bases fitting TRBD2. Germline lookup yields CDR1 LNHDA and CDR2 SQIVND (reference sequence). The CDR3 totals 15 residues. The ends lost 4 bases at V and 4 bases at J; junction bases unmatched: 3.